This passage covers 21 T cell receptor beta chains from one sample sequenced in a study of CD8 T cells in Susac syndrome. RNA in amounts of about 0.5 to 1 ug was reverse transcribed with random hexamers. TCRdb re-analysed the immunoSEQ multiplex PCR reads in MiXCR, keeping a single row per CDR3 protein. This sample has roughly 120,000 distinct CDR3 sequences, with around 95% found just once. The sample taken for sequencing was CD4+ T cells from PBMCs. These receptors came from a human donor in good health.

This clonotype appeared once. This chain links TRBV5-1 with TRBJ2-1; D is perhaps TRBD2 (5 bases). CDR3 length: 22 residues. V gave up 2 bases and J gave up 4 bases, with 34 bases separating them. In germline, CDR1 is SGHRS, CDR2 YFSETQ. The CDR3 is CASSLLQPPRGGLRSGYNEQFF. CDR3 nucleotides: TGCGCCAGCAGCTTACTGCAACCCCCCCGCGGCGGGCTCCGGTCGGGGTACAATGAGCAGTTCTTC. The full variable domain, rest sourced from reference TRBV5-1 and TRBJ2-1, is KAGVTQTPRYLIKTRGQQVTLSCSPISGHRSVSWYQQTPGQGLQFLFEYFSETQRNKGNFPGRFSGRQFSNSRSEMNVSTLELGDSALYLCASSLLQPPRGGLRSGYNEQFFGPGTRLTVL.

This chain links TRBV3-1 with TRBJ2-7; no definite D call. V shed 5 bases and J shed 4 bases, with 6 bases lying between them. The CDR3 totals 11 residues. The germline CDR1 and CDR2 sequences are LGHDT and YNNKEL (reference sequence). CDR3 region: CASSDAYEQYF. CDR3 nucleotides: TGTGCCAGCAGCGATGCGTACGAGCAGTACTTC.

The chain's CDR3 is CSAGGTSGRSADTQYF. The CDR3 region has the DNA TGCAGTGCTGGAGGGACTAGCGGGAGGAGCGCAGATACGCAGTATTTT. The chain couples TRBV20-1 to TRBJ2-3; 15 nucleotides match TRBD2. The CDR3 covers 16 residues. Germline CDR1 is DFQATT and CDR2 is SNEGSKA (reference sequence). Losses at the gene ends were 5 bases for V and 4 bases for J; bases not matched to a gene: 7.

This chain uses TRBV6-5 with TRBJ1-2; D is unresolved. Trimming removed 6 bases from V and 8 bases from J, with 16 bases in between. This CDR3 has 13 amino acids. CDR1 and CDR2 (germline): MNHEY, SVGAGI. CDR3: CASSSTDFGGYTF. The DNA for the CDR3 is TGTGCCAGCAGCTCTACGGACTTCGGCGGCTACACCTTC.

The V and J genes are TRBV6-4 and TRBJ1-2; D is unresolved. V lost 7 bases and J 2 bases, leaving 14 bases between the germline ends. Germline CDR1 reads MRHNA; CDR2 reads SNTAGT. The CDR3 is made up of 14 amino acids. The CDR3 loop is CASKPDWTNYGYTF. The CDR3 DNA reads as TGTGCCAGCAAGCCGGACTGGACCAACTATGGCTACACCTTC.

V is TRBV29-1 and J is TRBJ2-1; TRBD1 matches 9 bases. Trimming cost V 7 bases and J 5 bases; bases outside gene matches: 12. There are 15 residues in the CDR3. The germline V gene encodes CDR1 SQVTM and CDR2 ANQGSEA. CDR3 nucleotide sequence: TGCAGCGCAGAACGGGGGACAGGGAGTAACAATGAGCAGTTCTTC. Protein product: CSAERGTGSNNEQFF.

The J gene is TRBJ2-7, the V gene TRBV5-1; 7 positions match TRBD2. V dropped 6 bases and J dropped 0; count of bases not matched to a gene: 9. The CDR3 spans 15 residues. Germline CDR1 SGHRS, CDR2 YFSETQ. As DNA, the CDR3 is TGCGCCAGCACATCGGTAGTAGCGGGCTCCTACGAGCAGTACTTC. Protein sequence: CASTSVVAGSYEQYF.

The chain employs TRBV6-6 and TRBJ1-1, with a tentative D call TRBD1 (6 bases). This CDR3 region has 11 residues. The germline CDR1 and CDR2 sequences are MNHNY and SVGAGI (reference sequence). Deletions cut 5 bases from V and 12 bases from J, with 13 bases between. The chain's CDR3 is CASSPNTGSFF. The CDR3 DNA follows: TGTGCCAGCAGTCCCAATACAGGGTCTTTCTTT.

The rearrangement joins TRBV5-4 to TRBJ1-2; a possible D gene is TRBD1 (6 bases). The CDR3 contains 14 residues. Germline CDR1 and CDR2: SGHNT and YYREEE (reference sequence). Between the trimmed V and J ends, which lost 3 bases and 5 bases, there was a span of 14 bases. The CDR3 coding sequence is TGTGCCAGCAGCTCTCGGGACATGGGATATGGCTACACCTTC. It encodes CASSSRDMGYGYTF. Full variable domain (remainder filled in from reference TRBV5-4 and TRBJ1-2): ETGVTQSPTHLIKTRGQQVTLRCSSQSGHNTVSWYQQALGQGPQFIFQYYREEENGRGNFPPRFSGLQFPNYSSELNVNALELDDSALYLCASSSRDMGYGYTFGSGTRLTVV.

The rearrangement links TRBV20-1 to TRBJ2-2, with D unresolved. The germline V gene has CDR1 DFQATT and CDR2 SNEGSKA (reference sequence). CDR3 length: 13 amino acids. Trimming removed 0 bases from V and 5 bases from J, with 7 bases in between. The CDR3 sequence is CSAREGRTGELFF. Written as DNA, the CDR3 is TGCAGTGCTAGAGAAGGGCGTACCGGGGAGCTGTTTTTT.

The chain combines TRBV19 with TRBJ2-7; 8 nucleotides line up with TRBD1. Germline-derived CDR1 and CDR2 are LNHDA and SQIVND (reference sequence). The CDR3 loop spans 13 amino acids. The V and J ends lost 8 bases and 0 bases, in that order; junction bases with no gene match: 3. The CDR3 sequence is CASSRGPSYEQYF. The CDR3 DNA sequence: TGTGCCAGTTCCAGGGGGCCCTCCTACGAGCAGTACTTC.

This chain joins TRBV7-9 and TRBJ1-2; 7 positions match TRBD1. Germline V gene lookup returns CDR1 SEHNR and CDR2 FQNEAQ (reference sequence). This CDR3 is built from 14 residues. V trimming: 3 bases; J trimming: 8 bases; junction bases outside the gene matches: 9. The CDR3 spells CASSFLGGGFGYTF. The CDR3, as DNA: TGTGCCAGCAGCTTTCTTGGAGGGGGCTTCGGCTACACCTTC.

The rearrangement uses TRBV13 and TRBJ2-2; possible D gene TRBD1, 5 bases. V shed 5 bases and J shed 5 bases, with 24 bases lying between them. The germline V gene encodes CDR1 PRHDT and CDR2 FYEKMQ (reference sequence). The CDR3 sequence is 18 residues long. The DNA of the CDR3 is TGTGCCAGCAGCCCCACCGCACTGTCAGGGTCAGGGACCGGGGAGCTGTTTTTT. Amino acids: CASSPTALSGSGTGELFF.

J is TRBJ2-6 and V is TRBV4-1; D gene unclear. Trimming removed 2 bases at V and 1 base at J, with 3 bases between. CDR1 and CDR2 from the germline V gene are MGHRA and YSYEKL. This CDR3 spans 14 amino acids. For the CDR3, the DNA is TGCGCCAGCAGCCAAATTTCTGGGGCCAACGTCCTGACTTTC. Its translation: CASSQISGANVLTF.

J is TRBJ2-3 and V is TRBV25-1; D uncertain. The CDR3 covers 14 residues. V shed 3 bases and J shed 0 bases, with 7 bases lying between them. Germline CDR1 reads MGHDK; CDR2 reads SYGVNS. The CDR3 protein is CASSDKVSTDTQYF. CDR3 nucleotide sequence: TGTGCCAGCAGTGATAAAGTTAGCACAGATACGCAGTATTTT.

The chain couples TRBV2 to TRBJ2-7; no clear D. This CDR3 comprises 12 residues. Per the germline V gene, CDR1 is SNHLY and CDR2 is FYNNEI. Trimming removed 3 bases from V and 6 bases from J, with 9 bases in between. The CDR3 protein is CASSDLTREQYF. The CDR3 DNA reads TGTGCCAGCAGTGATCTGACGCGCGAGCAGTACTTC.

In this sample, this clonotype turned up once. J is TRBJ1-1 and V is TRBV5-1, with D tentatively TRBD1 (5 bases). The V gene's germline CDR1 is SGHRS and CDR2 YFSETQ. The length of the CDR3 is 15 residues. Trimming left V 4 bases short and J 0 bases short, with 13 bases between. The chain's CDR3 is CASSRGGGMNTEAFF. CDR3 in DNA: TGCGCCAGCAGCAGGGGCGGCGGAATGAACACTGAAGCTTTCTTT.

This clonotype occurred a few times. The chain joins TRBV7-9 to TRBJ2-5; 8 bases match TRBD2. V lost 3 bases and J lost 5; bases outside the gene matches: 2. The CDR3 totals 13 residues. From germline, CDR1 is SEHNR and CDR2 FQNEAQ (reference sequence). CDR3 residues: CASSLPGGETQYF. The DNA for the CDR3 is TGTGCCAGCAGCTTGCCGGGAGGGGAGACCCAGTACTTC. Complete variable domain (other parts from reference TRBV7-9 and TRBJ2-5): DTGVSQNPRHKITKRGQNVTFRCDPISEHNRLYWYRQTLGQGPEFLTYFQNEAQLEKSRLLSDRFSAERPKGSFSTLEIQRTEQGDSAMYLCASSLPGGETQYFGPGTRLLVL.

V and J are TRBV19 and TRBJ1-2, with D perhaps matching TRBD1 (5 bases). The CDR3 sequence is 15 residues long. Looked up from germline, CDR1 is LNHDA and CDR2 is SQIVND (reference sequence). The V end was cut by 10 bases, the J end by 4 bases, with 22 bases between. In DNA, the CDR3 is TGTGCCAACCCGTCACGGAGGGACGTTATCTATGGCTACACCTTC. Translating gives CANPSRRDVIYGYTF.

The chain couples TRBV20-1 to TRBJ1-3; D not certain. Trimming stripped 4 bases from V and 14 bases from J, with 12 bases between. The CDR3 has 10 amino acids. From germline, CDR1 is DFQATT and CDR2 SNEGSKA (reference sequence). The CDR3 loop reads CSATPTRVYF. DNA of the CDR3: TGCAGTGCTACCCCCACGCGGGTATATTTT.

The chain carries TRBV2 and TRBJ2-7, with 9 bases fitting TRBD1. The CDR3 consists of 13 residues. J was trimmed by 10 bases and V by 4 bases; bases with no gene match: 8. CDR1 is SNHLY and CDR2 is FYNNEI in the germline V gene. The CDR3 sequence: CASSVSRDRDQYF. In DNA, the CDR3 is TGTGCCAGCAGTGTCTCCCGGGACAGGGACCAGTACTTC.